These 4 T cell receptor beta chains share one sample of origin, sequenced in a study of cytomegalovirus exposure and HLA in healthy donors (TCRdb year 2017). Library preparation employed the immunoSEQ multiplex PCR assay. What TCRdb holds here is the immuneACCESS table cut down to in-frame rearrangements. Part of the clones is not present; checked against another copy, under half of the missing clones reflect an unresolved V gene, and the others are unexplained. The sample records 200,000 or so clones, 75% to 95% of which are singletons. The ten largest account for more than 1% of the sample. Sample: PBMCs. These receptors all stem from a woman younger than 35 in good health and CMV-seronegative.

This chain uses TRBV7-9 with TRBJ2-7, with D perhaps TRBD2 (6 bases). Trimming removed 4 bases at V and 1 base at J, with 11 bases between. CDR1 and CDR2 (germline): SEHNR, FQNEAQ (reference sequence). CDR3 size: 14 residues. The CDR3 nucleotides read TGTGCCAGCAGCTATCGGGAGAAATCCTACGAGCAGTACTTC. Translation: CASSYREKSYEQYF.

This clone has a handful of counts. CDR3 region: CAISESLVRTSNYGYTF. In nucleotides, the CDR3 is TGTGCCATCAGTGAGTCTTTAGTCAGGACTTCTAACTATGGCTACACCTTC. The V and J genes are TRBV10-3 and TRBJ1-2; D is undetermined. The germline V gene has CDR1 ENHRY and CDR2 SYGVKD. This CDR3 has 17 amino acids. V was cut by 0 bases and J by 0 bases, with 14 bases left in between.

The chain recombines TRBV5-1 with TRBJ1-1, with 8 bases aligning to TRBD1. The CDR3 has 14 residues. The J segment lost 4 bases and the V segment lost 4 bases, leaving 6 bases of the junction unmatched. The germline V gene encodes CDR1 SGHRS and CDR2 YFSETQ. CDR3 bases: TGCGCCAGCAGCCCCACAGGGGGTTTCACTGAAGCTTTCTTT. It is translated as CASSPTGGFTEAFF.

This chain's CDR3 is CASKGDRDSGANVLTF. The CDR3 coding sequence is TGTGCCTCCAAAGGAGATAGAGACTCTGGGGCCAACGTCCTGACTTTC. The rearrangement uses TRBV2 and TRBJ2-6; D ambiguous. The CDR3 sequence is 16 residues long. CDR1 and CDR2 (germline): SNHLY, FYNNEI. V lost 11 bases, J lost 0 bases, and 17 bases lay in between.